Below, 27 T cell receptor beta chains from the same sample are listed, as sequenced in a study of blood T cells in healthy people across ages. A second PCR, run for roughly 6 to 11 cycles, used a sample-barcoded 5' primer plus a J-beta primer mix. TCRdb used MiXCR to reprocess the 5' RACE reads, holding one entry per CDR3 protein. The sample has 1.5 million to 2 million distinct CDR3 sequences; around 48% are singletons. Sequenced input: blood. Every receptor here comes from a woman aged 40 to 50 in good health.

The chain joins TRBV7-9 to TRBJ1-2, with a tentative D call TRBD1 (5 bases). Between the trimmed V and J ends, which lost 7 bases and 7 bases, there was a span of 16 bases. The CDR3 is made up of 13 amino acids. Looked up from germline, CDR1 is SEHNR and CDR2 is FQNEAQ (reference sequence). The CDR3 nucleotides are TGTGCCAGCATCTCCGCCGCAGGGTTTGGCTACACCTTC. Encoded protein: CASISAAGFGYTF.

This clonotype was counted between two and nine times. This chain's CDR3 is CASSWRGPPFTDTQYF. The CDR3 DNA reads as TGCGCCAGCAGCTGGCGGGGGCCGCCGTTCACAGATACGCAGTATTTT. This rearrangement joins TRBV4-3 to TRBJ2-3, with a tentative D call TRBD2 (7 bases). From germline, CDR1 is LGHNA and CDR2 YSLEER. This CDR3 has 16 amino acids. V lost 5 bases and J lost 2, with 17 bases in between.

The chain couples TRBV6-5 to TRBJ2-1; D may be TRBD1 or TRBD2 (7 bases each). The ends were cut back, 0 bases at V and 6 bases at J, with 12 bases in the middle. Germline V lookup: CDR1 MNHEY, CDR2 SVGAGI. This CDR3 has 15 residues. CDR3 DNA: TGTGCCAGCAGTTACTCGGCGGGGGACAGCAATGAGCAGTTCTTC. Its translation: CASSYSAGDSNEQFF.

Ten or more counts support this clonotype. This chain joins TRBV6-2 or TRBV6-3 and TRBJ2-7; the match to TRBD1 covers 7 bases. CDR1 and CDR2 (germline): MNHEY, SVGEGT. The V and J ends lost 10 bases and 3 bases, in that order; junction bases with no gene match: 3. This CDR3 region has 11 residues. The CDR3 nucleotides are TGTGCCACCGGGGACAGCTACGAGCAGTACTTC. Protein product: CATGDSYEQYF.

The chain is built from TRBV25-1 and TRBJ2-7, with D tentatively TRBD1 (6 bases). From germline, CDR1 is MGHDK and CDR2 SYGVNS. There are 12 residues in the CDR3. V was shortened by 10 bases and J by 2 bases, with 12 bases between the two germline ends. The CDR3 DNA reads as TGTGCCACCGGGACATCCCCCTACGAGCAGTACTTC. As protein: CATGTSPYEQYF.

The chain couples TRBV6-6 to TRBJ2-3, with TRBD1 identical over 8 bases. CDR3 length equals 15 residues. With V trimmed by 6 bases and J by 2 bases, 7 bases remained unmatched. The germline CDR1 and CDR2 sequences are MNHNY and SVGAGI (reference sequence). The CDR3 DNA is TGTGCCAGCAGCCACGACAGGGGTTACACAGATACGCAGTATTTT. The encoded protein is CASSHDRGYTDTQYF.

This clonotype appeared a few times. The rearrangement links TRBV6-5 to TRBJ2-6, with D tentatively TRBD1 (6 bases). The CDR3 runs 16 residues. Germline V lookup: CDR1 MNHEY, CDR2 SVGAGI. Trimming removed 2 bases from V and 0 bases from J, with 8 bases in between. CDR3 sequence reads: CASSYGQLSGANVLTF. The CDR3 coding sequence is TGTGCCAGCAGTTACGGACAGCTCTCTGGGGCCAACGTCCTGACTTTC.

There are a few counts of this clonotype. The V gene is TRBV4-1, the J gene TRBJ2-7; no firm D call. Germline CDR1 reads MGHRA; CDR2 reads YSYEKL. V lost 5 bases and J 2 bases, leaving 16 bases between the germline ends. The CDR3 runs to 15 residues. The CDR3 coding sequence is TGCGCCAGCAGCGCGCATCCCGGGCCCACCTACGAGCAGTACTTC. Protein sequence: CASSAHPGPTYEQYF.

The chain employs TRBV7-2 and TRBJ1-2; D is perhaps TRBD1 (5 bases). Trimming took off 3 bases at V and 4 bases at J, with 15 bases between the two ends. This CDR3 has 15 amino acids. The V gene's germline CDR1 is SGHTA and CDR2 FQGNSA. As DNA, the CDR3 is TGTGCCAGCAGCTTTGGCTGGGACCCAGGCTATGGCTACACCTTC. Translating it yields CASSFGWDPGYGYTF.

A few counts support this clonotype. The CDR3 sequence: CSGCGTGNYNEQFF. CDR3 coding DNA: TGCAGTGGTTGCGGGACAGGGAACTACAATGAGCAGTTCTTC. The chain couples TRBV20-1 to TRBJ2-1; 9 bases line up with TRBD1. CDR3 length: 14 amino acids. Per the germline V gene, CDR1 is DFQATT and CDR2 is SNEGSKA (reference sequence). V shed 7 bases, J shed 3 bases, and the junction held 7 bases outside the gene matches.

The chain uses TRBV24-1 and TRBJ2-6; D remains ambiguous. V lost 4 bases, J lost 0 bases, and 9 bases lay in between. The CDR3 spans 16 residues. Per germline, CDR1 KGHDR and CDR2 SFDVKD. CDR3 residues: CATSERIPSGANVLTF. The CDR3, as DNA: TGTGCCACCAGTGAGAGAATCCCCTCTGGGGCCAACGTCCTGACTTTC.

The chain links TRBV24-1 to TRBJ2-3, with D perhaps being TRBD1 or TRBD2 (5 bases each). V shed 5 bases and J shed 2 bases, with 16 bases lying between them. Looked up from germline, CDR1 is KGHDR and CDR2 is SFDVKD. CDR3 size: 16 residues. The CDR3 reads CATSGAGTLFTDTQYF. CDR3 DNA: TGTGCCACCAGTGGTGCAGGGACGTTGTTCACAGATACGCAGTATTTT.

The rearrangement links TRBV27 to TRBJ2-1; TRBD2 matches at 12 bases. Germline lookup yields CDR1 MNHEY and CDR2 SMNVEV (reference sequence). CDR3 length: 18 residues. The V gene end was trimmed by 1 base and the J gene end by 8 bases; junction bases not matched to a gene: 12. The CDR3 region has the DNA TGTGCCAGCAGTTTATTCCCCCCTGGACTAGCGGGGAACGATGAGCAGTTCTTC. It translates to CASSLFPPGLAGNDEQFF.

The chain combines TRBV5-1 with TRBJ1-2; no firm D call. Looked up from germline, CDR1 is SGHRS and CDR2 is YFSETQ. Trimming pared 2 bases from V and 2 bases from J, leaving 10 bases between. The CDR3 consists of 14 residues. The CDR3 loop is CASSFSGDNYGYTF. The CDR3 DNA reads as TGCGCCAGCAGCTTCTCAGGAGACAACTATGGCTACACCTTC.

The chain combines TRBV6-1 with TRBJ2-4; D not certain. The CDR3 spans 12 residues. V was clipped by 7 bases and J by 7 bases, with 11 bases between them. CDR1 MNHNS and CDR2 SASEGT come from the germline V gene. The CDR3 region is CASTQVSNIQYF. The CDR3 DNA is TGTGCCAGCACCCAAGTCAGCAACATTCAGTACTTC.

This CDR3 is CSARDPGQGALNNEQFF. CDR3 in DNA: TGCAGTGCTAGAGATCCGGGACAGGGGGCGTTGAACAATGAGCAGTTCTTC. The gene calls are TRBV20-1 and TRBJ2-1; the match to TRBD1 covers 12 bases. V lost 0 bases, J lost 5 bases, and 8 bases stayed unmatched. The germline CDR1 and CDR2 sequences are DFQATT and SNEGSKA (reference sequence). There are 17 residues in the CDR3.

V is TRBV27 and J is TRBJ2-6; D uncertain. V gave up 5 bases and J gave up 0 bases, with 14 bases separating them. Germline V gene sequence: CDR1 MNHEY, CDR2 SMNVEV (reference sequence). This CDR3 is built from 17 residues. The CDR3 reads CASSLTVQFSGANVLTF. The CDR3 DNA sequence: TGTGCCAGCAGTCTCACAGTTCAGTTCTCTGGGGCCAACGTCCTGACTTTC. The complete variable domain, with remaining parts taken from reference TRBV27 and TRBJ2-6, reads EAQVTQNPRYLITVTGKKLTVTCSQNMNHEYMSWYRQDPGLGLRQIYYSMNVEVTDKGDVPEGYKVSRKEKRNFPLILESPSPNQTSLYFCASSLTVQFSGANVLTFGAGSRLTVL.

This chain links TRBV29-1 with TRBJ1-2; TRBD1 is a possible D gene (5 bases). The germline V gene encodes CDR1 SQVTM and CDR2 ANQGSEA. V was trimmed by 4 bases and J by 3 bases, leaving 12 bases between them. The CDR3 has 13 amino acids. In DNA form, the CDR3 reads TGCAGCGTTGTTGTCGGCAGGGACTATGGCTACACCTTC. Translated: CSVVVGRDYGYTF.

The V and J genes are TRBV3-1 and TRBJ1-2; unclear D gene. The CDR3 runs to 13 residues. Per germline, CDR1 LGHDT and CDR2 YNNKEL (reference sequence). V gave up 0 bases and J gave up 4 bases, with 6 bases separating them. The CDR3 here is CASSQEARYGYTF. CDR3 nucleotide sequence: TGTGCCAGCAGCCAAGAGGCGCGCTATGGCTACACCTTC.

This clonotype was seen only a few times. This chain links TRBV20-1 with TRBJ2-5; D unclear. The J call may be faulty, since TRBJ2-7 better matches the DNA end. The CDR3 contains 12 residues. The V gene's germline CDR1 is DFQATT and CDR2 SNEGSKA (reference sequence). The CDR3 coding sequence is TGCAGTGCAGATAGGGTAGATCACGAGCAGTACTTC. Translated: CSADRVDHEQYF.

This clonotype was picked up many times. V and J are TRBV25-1 and TRBJ2-5; tentatively, D is TRBD1 (5 bases). The germline V and J ends were trimmed by 8 bases and 5 bases, with 6 bases remaining between them. The CDR3 is 10 residues long. Germline V gene lookup returns CDR1 MGHDK and CDR2 SYGVNS. The CDR3 loop is CASQGETQYF. In nucleotides, the CDR3 is TGTGCCAGCCAGGGTGAGACCCAGTACTTC.

The J gene is TRBJ2-6, the V gene TRBV10-3; D remains ambiguous. The CDR3 spans 16 residues. Germline V gene lookup returns CDR1 ENHRY and CDR2 SYGVKD. The ends were cut back, 3 bases at V and 0 bases at J, with 9 bases in the middle. The CDR3 sequence: CAISDFVRSGANVLTF. The CDR3 bases are TGTGCCATCAGTGATTTCGTGCGCTCTGGGGCCAACGTCCTGACTTTC.

V usage is TRBV19 and J usage is TRBJ2-1; D may be TRBD2 (6 bases). The V gene's germline CDR1 is LNHDA and CDR2 SQIVND (reference sequence). The germline V and J ends were trimmed by 4 bases and 14 bases, with 18 bases remaining between them. CDR3 length: 13 residues. The CDR3 DNA sequence: TGTGCCAGTAGTACCACTGAGACTAGTCTTGAGTTCTTC. It yields the protein CASSTTETSLEFF.

This chain links TRBV20-1 with TRBJ2-7; maybe TRBD2 (6 bases). The length of the CDR3 is 14 residues. Trimming removed 5 bases at V and 7 bases at J, with 21 bases between. Germline values: CDR1 DFQATT, CDR2 SNEGSKA (reference sequence). The CDR3 nucleotides read TGCAGTGCTCCTCCCTCGGGGGTGACTAATGAGCAGTACTTC. This encodes CSAPPSGVTNEQYF.

V gene TRBV7-2 combines with J gene TRBJ2-5; weak D call: TRBD1 (6 bases). Deletions cut 5 bases from V and 1 base from J, with 14 bases between. Germline CDR1 and CDR2: SGHTA and FQGNSA. The CDR3 runs 15 residues. CDR3 bases: TGTGCCAGCAGCAACAGGGTGGCACCCCAAGAGACCCAGTACTTC. Translation: CASSNRVAPQETQYF.

The V and J genes are TRBV4-3 and TRBJ2-1, with 12 bases aligning to TRBD2. CDR3 length: 15 amino acids. J gave up 9 bases and V 1 base, and 4 bases lay outside the gene matches. Germline V gene lookup returns CDR1 LGHNA and CDR2 YSLEER. The CDR3 protein is CASSQASGGATEQFF. CDR3 DNA: TGCGCCAGCAGCCAAGCTAGCGGGGGGGCGACTGAGCAGTTCTTC.

This clonotype was picked up a small number of times. The chain carries TRBV20-1 and TRBJ1-2; D remains unclear. This CDR3 is built from 15 residues. Germline V gene lookup returns CDR1 DFQATT and CDR2 SNEGSKA (reference sequence). Trimming shortened V by 0 bases and J by 8 bases, and 19 bases separated the two germline ends. The CDR3 region is CSARDRPVASEGYTF. CDR3 bases: TGCAGTGCTAGAGATCGCCCAGTGGCGAGCGAAGGCTACACCTTC.